This is a list of T cell receptor beta chains from one sample in a study of blood T cell repertoires in COVID-19. Method: immunoSEQ multiplex PCR; TCRdb's copy keeps in-frame clones and lacks some. The data contain more than 150,000 clones, roughly 90% of them seen just once; the ten biggest clones take up about 3%. Material: peripheral blood. The source is a man aged 55 to 70 with acute or convalescent COVID-19. CDR3s include the opening cysteine and the closing phenylalanine or tryptophan. A D gene is named only where the DNA matches it firmly. Some rows mark clone size as missing; the rest say once, few, many or name a class of expanded clone.

D,V,size,J,CDR3,DNA
.,TRBV10-3,once,TRBJ2-5,CAIKGDQETQYF,TGTGCCATCAAAGGGGACCAAGAGACCCAGTACTTC
.,TRBV15,.,TRBJ1-2,CATSRAEGYGYTF,TGTGCCACCAGCAGAGCAGAGGGATATGGCTACACCTTC
TRBD2,TRBV3-1/TRBV3-2,once,TRBJ2-5,CASSLRGWGGPQETQYF,TGTGCCAGCAGCCTCCGGGGGTGGGGGGGACCCCAAGAGACCCAGTACTTC
TRBD1,TRBV5-1,.,TRBJ2-7,CASRQGGSEQYF,TGCGCCAGCAGACAGGGGGGTAGCGAGCAGTACTTC
.,TRBV6-1,.,TRBJ1-3,CASSERRASSGNTIYF,TGTGCCAGCAGTGAGCGCAGGGCGAGCTCTGGAAACACCATATATTTT
.,TRBV7-2,few,TRBJ1-3,CASSSTWGDTIYF,TGTGCCAGCAGCTCTACCTGGGGCGACACCATATATTTT
.,TRBV30,.,TRBJ1-1,CAWREQMNTEAFF,TGTGCCTGGAGGGAACAGATGAACACTGAAGCTTTCTTT
.,TRBV19,.,TRBJ1-2,CASSIATGTSYGYTF,TGTGCCAGTAGTATAGCCACCGGGACATCCTATGGCTACACCTTC
TRBD1,TRBV5-1,.,TRBJ1-1,CASSLVGGPGQIMNTEAFF,TGCGCCAGCAGCTTGGTGGGGGGACCGGGACAGATAATGAACACTGAAGCTTTCTTT
TRBD1,TRBV3-1/TRBV3-2,.,TRBJ2-7,CASSPGQGPYEQYF,TGTGCCAGCAGCCCGGGACAGGGGCCCTACGAGCAGTACTTC
.,TRBV4-2,few,TRBJ1-5,CASSQGRGQPQHF,TGTGCCAGCAGCCAAGGACGAGGACAGCCCCAGCATTTT
.,TRBV6-4,few,TRBJ1-6,CASSAVGGYNSPLHF,TGTGCCAGCAGTGCTGTCGGGGGCTATAATTCACCCCTCCACTTT
TRBD1,TRBV6-6,.,TRBJ2-3,CASSGVRGPTDTQYF,TGTGCCAGCAGCGGGGTGAGGGGGCCGACAGATACGCAGTATTTT
TRBD1,TRBV4-1,.,TRBJ1-3,CASSQGRQGYSGNTIYF,TGCGCCAGCAGCCAGGGCAGACAGGGATACTCTGGAAACACCATATATTTT
.,TRBV5-6,.,TRBJ2-1,CASSVGAGTLNNEQFF,TGTGCCAGCAGCGTGGGCGCCGGGACTTTGAACAATGAGCAGTTCTTC
.,TRBV14,.,TRBJ1-1,CASSQDIAPMNTEAFF,TGTGCCAGCAGCCAAGATATAGCACCGATGAACACTGAAGCTTTCTTT
TRBD1,TRBV7-3,.,TRBJ1-4,CASSLHGTGNEKLFF,TGTGCCAGCAGCTTACACGGGACAGGCAATGAAAAACTGTTTTTT
.,TRBV27,.,TRBJ2-2,CASSYRGFSTGELFF,TGTGCCAGCAGTTACCGGGGGTTTAGCACCGGGGAGCTGTTTTTT
TRBD1,TRBV6-5,.,TRBJ1-4,CASKGGTGIWEKLFF,TGTGCCAGCAAAGGGGGGACAGGGATATGGGAAAAACTGTTTTTT
.,TRBV2,.,TRBJ1-5,CASSEAIGLSNQPQHF,TGTGCCAGCAGTGAAGCAATTGGACTGAGCAATCAGCCCCAGCATTTT
TRBD1,TRBV19,.,TRBJ1-2,CASRGGQFLYGYTF,TGTGCCAGTAGGGGGGGACAGTTCCTCTATGGCTACACCTTC
TRBD1,TRBV7-6,.,TRBJ2-7,CASSLGTGETYEQYF,TGTGCCAGCAGCCTTGGGACAGGGGAAACCTACGAGCAGTACTTC
TRBD1,TRBV5-5,.,TRBJ1-2,CASSLGDRVYGYTF,TGTGCCAGCAGCTTGGGGGACAGGGTCTATGGCTACACCTTC
TRBD1,TRBV15,.,TRBJ1-2,CATSSAPTGLDSGYTF,TGTGCCACCAGCAGCGCCCCGACAGGGTTGGACTCTGGCTACACCTTC
.,TRBV6-5,once,TRBJ1-3,CASRGLAGNTIYF,TGTGCCAGCAGGGGGCTAGCTGGAAACACCATATATTTT
TRBD1,TRBV23-1,.,TRBJ1-5,CAIANRGDNQPQHF,TGCGCCATCGCAAACAGGGGAGACAATCAGCCCCAGCATTTT
.,TRBV4-3,.,TRBJ1-2,CASSQSRPDNYGYTF,TGCGCCAGCAGCCAATCTAGACCCGATAACTATGGCTACACCTTC